The T cell receptor (beta chain) described here comes from a study of blood T cell repertoires in COVID-19. Study as a whole: Collection of acute and convalescent COVID-19 samples took place in the United States, Italy and Spain.

The J segment lost 2 bases and the V segment lost 6 bases, leaving 4 bases of the junction unmatched. Germline assignment: CDR1 LNHDA and CDR2 SQIVND (reference sequence). The CDR3 is 15 residues long. In the authors' workflow: Reference gene primers were amplified, and this amplification served to estimate nucleated cell counts. The data were produced by immunoSEQ multiplex PCR, yet TCRdb's version contains in-frame clones alone and is incomplete. That table is the source of V, J and clone size, and D and trimming were worked out from the DNA. The table records 9,500 to 11,000 clones, about 88% of them present only once. In this sample, this clone turned up once.

This chain links TRBV19 with TRBJ2-7; 13 bases are shared with TRBD2. The material sequenced was peripheral blood. The receptor was isolated from a human donor in a cohort sampled during active COVID-19. CDR3 nucleotides: TGTGCCAGTAGACAACTAGCGGGGGGGACCTACGAGCAGTACTTC. This gives the protein CASRQLAGGTYEQYF.